Listed here are 7 T cell receptor beta chains from one sample, sequenced in a study of glioma-infiltrating T cells after dendritic cell vaccination listed by TCRdb under 2016. Libraries came from the immunoSEQ multiplex PCR assay. TCRdb limited this immuneACCESS table to in-frame rearrangements with V and J called. A share of clones is missing; checked studies link under half to unresolved V genes, and the rest is unexplained. The sample data list approximately 36,000 clones, and roughly 79% of these were observed just once. Approximately 8.3% of the sample rests with the top ten. The material was blood, obtained before dendritic cell vaccination. The source is a human donor with glioblastoma.

This clone is a singleton in its sample. The V call is TRBV5-6, the J call TRBJ2-7; 7 bases align to TRBD1. The J segment lost 5 bases and the V segment lost 4 bases, leaving 9 bases of the junction unmatched. The CDR3 totals 14 residues. Per the germline V gene, CDR1 is SGHDT and CDR2 is YYEEEE. In DNA form, the CDR3 reads TGTGCCAGCAGCCCTGGAGGCAGGGGGAACGAGCAGTACTTC. This encodes CASSPGGRGNEQYF.

V usage is TRBV4-3 and J usage is TRBJ1-2; 8 bases are a match to TRBD1. This CDR3 region has 15 residues. CDR1 and CDR2 from the germline V gene are LGHNA and YSLEER. V lost 5 bases, J lost 3 bases, and 8 bases stayed unmatched. The CDR3 region is CASSSTGGRDYGYTF. In nucleotides, the CDR3 is TGCGCCAGCAGCTCCACAGGGGGAAGGGACTATGGCTACACCTTC.

This chain connects TRBV5-1 to TRBJ2-3, with D possibly matching TRBD2 (5 bases). V gave up 4 bases and J gave up 3 bases, with 12 bases separating them. Germline assignment: CDR1 SGHRS and CDR2 YFSETQ. The length of the CDR3 is 14 residues. In DNA, the CDR3 is TGCGCCAGCAGCCGAAGCGGTGGGACAGATACGCAGTATTTT. Translated, it gives CASSRSGGTDTQYF.

This rearrangement joins TRBV11-2 to TRBJ1-1, with 9 bases matching TRBD1. Germline CDR1 and CDR2: SGHAT and FQNNGV. The CDR3 has 17 residues. With V trimmed by 1 base and J by 1 base, 7 bases remained unmatched. The CDR3 here is CASSLGAQGASNTEAFF. The CDR3, as DNA: TGTGCCAGCAGCTTAGGGGCACAGGGGGCGTCGAACACTGAAGCTTTCTTT.

V usage is TRBV10-3 and J usage is TRBJ1-2; D perhaps matches TRBD1 (6 bases). This CDR3 has 14 residues. From germline, CDR1 is ENHRY and CDR2 SYGVKD. Trimming took off 10 bases at V and 0 bases at J, with 15 bases between the two ends. CDR3 DNA sequence: TGTGCCACCGTAAGGGACATTTCTAACTATGGCTACACCTTC. This gives the protein CATVRDISNYGYTF.

This clone is a singleton in its sample. This chain connects TRBV29-1 to TRBJ1-1, with 9 bases lining up with TRBD1. The CDR3 loop spans 13 amino acids. Germline lookup yields CDR1 SQVTM and CDR2 ANQGSEA. V was clipped by 3 bases and J by 5 bases; unmatched bases: 4. The DNA of the CDR3 is TGCAGCGTTGAGACAGGGGGTTGGACTGAAGCTTTCTTT. As protein: CSVETGGWTEAFF.

This clone has more than one count but fewer than ten. The CDR3 reads CAWSRQGPDTQYF. CDR3 bases: TGTGCCTGGAGTCGGCAGGGGCCAGATACGCAGTATTTT. The rearrangement links TRBV30 to TRBJ2-3; tentatively, D is TRBD1 (6 bases). This CDR3 is 13 amino acids long. V lost 2 bases and J 4 bases, leaving 10 bases between the germline ends. CDR1 GTSNPN and CDR2 SVGIG come from the germline V gene (reference sequence).